The rows below give T cell receptor beta chains drawn from one sample of a study of T-cell reconstitution after alpha-beta-depleted transplantation in children. TCRdb re-derived calls from the PCR reads in MiXCR, one entry per CDR3 protein. The sample has about 500,000 distinct CDR3 sequences; less than 35% are singletons. The specimen was PBMCs from the stem cell graft donor, collected from the stem cell graft. These receptors were collected from a human donor who donated a stem cell graft to a child with aplastic anemia. Each CDR3 is given with its conserved first and last residue. The order of the fields is V gene, CDR3 length, clone size, D gene, J gene, CDR3 protein. D genes are given only for firm matches. Size is stated for part of the rows, as once, few or many counts, or as a class when the clone is expanded.

V gene: TRBV9; CDR3 length: 13; clone size: NA; D gene: NA; J gene: TRBJ2-5; CDR3 protein: CASSVGQQETQYF
V gene: TRBV20-1; CDR3 length: 12; clone size: many; D gene: NA; J gene: TRBJ2-5; CDR3 protein: CSAFSGGETQYF
V gene: TRBV27; CDR3 length: 15; clone size: few; D gene: TRBD1; J gene: TRBJ2-1; CDR3 protein: CASSFSTGGNDEQFF
V gene: TRBV20-1; CDR3 length: 16; clone size: NA; D gene: TRBD2; J gene: TRBJ2-2; CDR3 protein: CSARDAGGANTGELFF
V gene: TRBV9; CDR3 length: 18; clone size: NA; D gene: NA; J gene: TRBJ2-6; CDR3 protein: CASSASWGTGSGANVLTF
V gene: TRBV11-2; CDR3 length: 15; clone size: NA; D gene: TRBD1; J gene: TRBJ2-7; CDR3 protein: CASSPGTGPSYEQYF
V gene: TRBV7-2; CDR3 length: 14; clone size: few; D gene: NA; J gene: TRBJ1-2; CDR3 protein: CASSLESGVGGYTF
V gene: TRBV9; CDR3 length: 18; clone size: NA; D gene: TRBD1; J gene: TRBJ2-7; CDR3 protein: CASSVPGQGRKLDYEQYF
V gene: TRBV19; CDR3 length: 15; clone size: NA; D gene: NA; J gene: TRBJ1-5; CDR3 protein: CASSIGGQGGQPQHF
V gene: TRBV28; CDR3 length: 13; clone size: NA; D gene: NA; J gene: TRBJ1-1; CDR3 protein: CASSTTGITEAFF
V gene: TRBV7-8; CDR3 length: 16; clone size: NA; D gene: NA; J gene: TRBJ2-1; CDR3 protein: CASSLALGSRYNEQFF
V gene: TRBV7-8; CDR3 length: 15; clone size: few; D gene: NA; J gene: TRBJ1-5; CDR3 protein: CASSGQTNSNQPQHF
V gene: TRBV12-3/TRBV12-4; CDR3 length: 13; clone size: NA; D gene: NA; J gene: TRBJ2-5; CDR3 protein: CASHFRLQETQYF
V gene: TRBV21-1; CDR3 length: 16; clone size: NA; D gene: NA; J gene: TRBJ2-1; CDR3 protein: CASSRHSWVAWGEQFF
V gene: TRBV30; CDR3 length: 12; clone size: NA; D gene: NA; J gene: TRBJ1-1; CDR3 protein: CAWGHLNTEAFF